These T cell receptor beta chains were read from a single sample in a study of blood T cell repertoires in COVID-19. Sequencing used immunoSEQ multiplex PCR; TCRdb keeps in-frame clones, though not all of them. Among hundreds of thousands of clones, 80% to 90% were seen once, and the ten largest hold more than 2%. Sequencing was done on a sample of PBMCs or T cells enriched from blood (not recorded which). The receptors stem from a young man who had recovered from COVID-19. Each CDR3 is given with its conserved first and last residue. The order of the fields is clone size, D gene, V gene, J gene, CDR3 protein, CDR3 DNA. A D gene is named only where the DNA matches it firmly. Clone sizes are given selectively: once, few, many, or a class where the clone is expanded.

>-|TRBD2|TRBV4-1|TRBJ2-3
CASSRPIAGGPDTQYF
TGCGCCAGCAGCCGCCCTATAGCGGGGGGTCCAGATACGCAGTATTTT
>-|-|TRBV12-2|TRBJ2-3
CASRLVGQGTDTQYF
-
>-|TRBD1|TRBV6-5|TRBJ1-2
CASSFPLGTGYGYTF
TGTGCCAGCAGTTTCCCTCTAGGGACAGGCTATGGCTACACCTTC
>-|-|TRBV5-6|TRBJ2-1
CASSFGTRNEQFF
TGTGCCAGCAGCTTTGGAACGCGGAATGAGCAGTTCTTC
>once|-|TRBV5-5|TRBJ2-1
CASSLQTGPYNEQFF
TGTGCCAGCAGCTTGCAAACAGGGCCATACAATGAGCAGTTCTTC
>-|TRBD1|TRBV2|TRBJ1-6
CASKSTGGHSPLHF
TGTGCCAGCAAGTCGACAGGGGGCCATTCACCCCTCCACTTT
>-|TRBD2|TRBV5-1|TRBJ2-5
CASSWGGHQETQYF
TGCGCCAGCAGCTGGGGGGGACACCAAGAGACCCAGTACTTC
>-|TRBD2|TRBV4-1|TRBJ2-7
CASSLGSGDTYEQYF
TGCGCCAGCAGCCTAGGCAGCGGGGATACCTACGAGCAGTACTTC
>-|TRBD1|TRBV5-4|TRBJ2-7
CASSPNLRTGGVYEQYF
TGTGCCAGCAGCCCCAACCTCCGGACAGGGGGTGTATACGAGCAGTACTTC
>-|-|TRBV5-1|TRBJ1-4
CASRPRQPDEKLFF
TGCGCCAGCAGACCCAGGCAGCCCGATGAAAAACTGTTTTTT
>-|-|TRBV12-3/TRBV12-4|TRBJ1-6
CASSLGLSPLHF
TGTGCCAGCAGTTTGGGGCTTTCACCCCTCCACTTT
>-|-|TRBV7-6|TRBJ2-1
CASSSTRKNEQFF
TGTGCCAGCAGCTCGACTAGGAAGAATGAGCAGTTCTTC
>-|-|TRBV7-3|TRBJ1-2
CASSPTGTGNYGYTF
TGTGCCAGCAGCCCCACAGGGACCGGGAACTATGGCTACACCTTC
>-|-|TRBV10-1|TRBJ2-7
CATQSGNYEQYF
TGCGCCACCCAATCCGGGAACTACGAGCAGTACTTC
>-|-|TRBV21-1|TRBJ1-2
CASSKVANYGYTF
TGTGCCAGCAGCAAAGTAGCCAACTATGGCTACACCTTC
>-|-|TRBV19|TRBJ1-1
CASRMTGLGGTEAFF
TGTGCCAGCCGGATGACCGGGCTGGGGGGTACTGAAGCTTTCTTT
>-|-|TRBV7-8|TRBJ1-1
CASSQNKNTEAFF
TGTGCCAGCAGCCAAAACAAGAACACTGAAGCTTTCTTT
>-|-|TRBV19|TRBJ1-1
CASSILGALKTEAFF
TGTGCCAGTAGTATCTTAGGGGCGCTGAAAACTGAAGCTTTCTTT
>-|-|TRBV9|TRBJ2-2
CASSVTIGGELFF
TGTGCCAGCAGCGTCACTATAGGCGGGGAGCTGTTTTTT
>-|-|TRBV7-2|TRBJ1-2
CASSLGQGRYGYTF
TGTGCCAGCAGCTTAGGGCAGGGCCGCTATGGCTACACCTTC
>-|-|TRBV29-1|TRBJ1-4
CSVQDSHGEKLFF
TGCAGCGTCCAAGACAGCCACGGTGAAAAACTGTTTTTT
>once|TRBD1|TRBV29-1|TRBJ1-2
CSVVGQAFYGYTF
TGCAGCGTAGTAGGACAGGCCTTCTATGGCTACACCTTC
>-|TRBD1|TRBV7-9|TRBJ2-3
CASSGQGASTDTQYF
TGTGCCAGCAGCGGACAGGGAGCGAGCACAGATACGCAGTATTTT
>-|TRBD1|TRBV27|TRBJ1-5
CASSSGQVPNQPQHF
TGTGCCAGCAGTTCCGGACAGGTCCCTAATCAGCCCCAGCATTTT
>once|-|TRBV29-1|TRBJ1-2
CSAVGSSGGYTF
TGCAGCGCCGTGGGGAGTTCCGGTGGCTACACCTTC
>-|-|TRBV30|TRBJ2-1
CAFSGGLNNEQFF
TGTGCCTTTTCAGGGGGGCTCAACAATGAGCAGTTCTTC
>-|-|TRBV7-9|TRBJ2-3
CASSSPGALADTQYF
TGTGCCAGCAGCTCCCCAGGGGCCCTAGCAGATACGCAGTATTTT
>-|-|TRBV30|TRBJ1-2
CAWRLRGILVYGYTF
TGTGCCTGGAGACTCAGGGGAATATTAGTCTATGGCTACACCTTC
>-|TRBD1|TRBV29-1|TRBJ2-7
CSAGQGKAGLGLEQYF
TGCAGCGCCGGACAGGGTAAGGCCGGGTTGGGCCTCGAGCAGTACTTC
>-|TRBD1|TRBV7-6|TRBJ1-3
CASSVNTGGTGNTIYF
TGTGCCAGCAGCGTAAACACAGGGGGCACTGGAAACACCATATATTTT
>-|-|TRBV16|TRBJ1-5
CASSQSPGAAGQPQHF
TGTGCCAGCAGCCAATCCCCAGGGGCCGCGGGTCAGCCCCAGCATTTT
>-|-|TRBV5-1|TRBJ1-2
CASSLGGTAYGYTF
TGCGCCAGCAGCTTGGGGGGCACTGCCTATGGCTACACCTTC
>-|TRBD1|TRBV27|TRBJ1-5
CASSLGQGDQPQHF
TGTGCCAGCAGTTTAGGACAGGGTGATCAGCCCCAGCATTTT
>-|TRBD1|TRBV9|TRBJ1-2
CASSVEGQGAGYTF
TGTGCCAGCAGCGTAGAGGGGCAGGGGGCTGGCTACACCTTC
>-|TRBD1|TRBV3-1/TRBV3-2|TRBJ1-2
CASSHGTGVGYTF
TGTGCCAGCAGCCATGGGACAGGTGTTGGCTACACCTTC
>few|TRBD1|TRBV5-1|TRBJ2-7
CASSPQDRGRYEQYF
TGCGCCAGCAGCCCACAAGACAGGGGGAGGTACGAGCAGTACTTC
>once|TRBD1|TRBV4-3|TRBJ1-5
CASSQDTGVNQPQHF
TGCGCCAGCAGCCAAGATACAGGGGTAAATCAGCCCCAGCATTTT
>-|-|TRBV11-2|TRBJ2-2
CASSLLNWDGGDGELFF
TGTGCCAGCAGCTTATTGAACTGGGACGGCGGGGACGGGGAGCTGTTTTTT
>-|-|TRBV29-1|TRBJ2-1
CSTSSSGPGEQFF
TGCAGCACCTCTAGCAGCGGACCTGGGGAGCAGTTCTTC
>-|TRBD1|TRBV4-3|TRBJ1-4
CASSRGTGTTNEKLFF
TGCGCCAGCAGCCGAGGGACAGGGACAACTAATGAAAAACTGTTTTTT
>-|-|TRBV27|TRBJ1-2
CASSSRDNVYGYTF
TGTGCCAGCAGTTCCCGGGACAACGTCTATGGCTACACCTTC
>-|-|TRBV11-2|TRBJ1-2
CASSPGHRNYGYTF
TGTGCCAGCAGCCCAGGACATCGGAACTATGGCTACACCTTC
>-|-|TRBV19|TRBJ2-3
CASSIAVGTQYF
TGTGCCAGTAGTATAGCAGTTGGTACGCAGTATTTT
>-|-|TRBV6-5|TRBJ2-3
CASRTGEDTQYF
TGTGCCAGCAGAACCGGGGAGGATACGCAGTATTTT
>few|TRBD1|TRBV7-2|TRBJ2-1
CASSLMYRGNYNEQFF
TGTGCCAGCAGCTTAATGTACAGGGGAAACTACAATGAGCAGTTCTTC
>-|-|TRBV19|TRBJ1-4
CASSRTARNEKLFF
TGTGCCAGTAGCCGGACAGCAAGGAATGAAAAACTGTTTTTT
>-|TRBD1|TRBV2|TRBJ1-1
CARDRDRGGSAEAFF
TGTGCCAGGGACCGGGACAGGGGAGGGTCGGCTGAAGCTTTCTTT
>-|-|TRBV27|TRBJ2-7
CASSSWTGYEQYF
TGTGCCAGCAGTTCATGGACGGGATACGAGCAGTACTTC
>-|-|TRBV30|TRBJ2-2
CAWSVLGAGGELFF
TGTGCCTGGAGTGTTCTGGGGGCAGGCGGGGAGCTGTTTTTT
>-|-|TRBV20-1|TRBJ1-5
CSASPGTWQPQHF
TGCAGTGCTAGTCCGGGAACGTGGCAGCCCCAGCATTTT
>-|-|TRBV3-1/TRBV3-2|TRBJ1-6
CASSATGIGSPLHF
TGTGCCAGCAGCGCCACAGGGATAGGGTCACCCCTCCACTTT
>-|TRBD1|TRBV7-9|TRBJ1-2
CASSSPDRGKYGYTF
TGTGCCAGCAGCTCTCCGGACAGGGGCAAATATGGCTACACCTTC
>-|TRBD1|TRBV14|TRBJ1-1
CASSRIRQGGAFF
TGTGCCAGCAGCCGCATACGCCAGGGGGGCGCTTTCTTT
>few|-|TRBV2|TRBJ1-4
CASKAGGNEKLFF
TGTGCCAGCAAGGCCGGCGGGAATGAAAAACTGTTTTTT
>-|-|TRBV15|TRBJ1-1
CATSRDLGTEAFF
TGTGCCACCAGCAGAGATCTCGGGACTGAAGCTTTCTTT
>-|TRBD2|TRBV10-3|TRBJ2-5
CAISEGTSGTRQETQYF
TGTGCCATCAGTGAAGGGACTAGCGGAACCCGGCAAGAGACCCAGTACTTC
>-|TRBD2|TRBV14|TRBJ2-1
CASSRRSSGTYNEQFF
TGTGCCAGCAGCCGTCGTTCTAGCGGCACCTACAATGAGCAGTTCTTC
>-|-|TRBV30|TRBJ2-7
CAWDRGDDEQYF
TGTGCCTGGGACCGGGGTGATGACGAGCAGTACTTC